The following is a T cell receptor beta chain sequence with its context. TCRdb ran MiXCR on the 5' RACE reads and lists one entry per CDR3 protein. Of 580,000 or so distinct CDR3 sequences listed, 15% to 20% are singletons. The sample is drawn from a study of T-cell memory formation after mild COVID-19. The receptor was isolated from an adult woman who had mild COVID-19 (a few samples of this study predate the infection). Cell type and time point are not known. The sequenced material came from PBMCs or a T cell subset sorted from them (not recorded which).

The CDR3 spells CATESPGQRSYEQYF. DNA for the CDR3: TGTGCCACCGAGTCTCCGGGACAAAGATCCTACGAGCAGTACTTC. J is TRBJ2-7 and V is TRBV24-1; D may be TRBD1 (6 bases). V lost 9 bases and J 1 base, leaving 18 bases between the germline ends. The CDR3 length is 15 residues. Looked up from germline, CDR1 is KGHDR and CDR2 is SFDVKD.